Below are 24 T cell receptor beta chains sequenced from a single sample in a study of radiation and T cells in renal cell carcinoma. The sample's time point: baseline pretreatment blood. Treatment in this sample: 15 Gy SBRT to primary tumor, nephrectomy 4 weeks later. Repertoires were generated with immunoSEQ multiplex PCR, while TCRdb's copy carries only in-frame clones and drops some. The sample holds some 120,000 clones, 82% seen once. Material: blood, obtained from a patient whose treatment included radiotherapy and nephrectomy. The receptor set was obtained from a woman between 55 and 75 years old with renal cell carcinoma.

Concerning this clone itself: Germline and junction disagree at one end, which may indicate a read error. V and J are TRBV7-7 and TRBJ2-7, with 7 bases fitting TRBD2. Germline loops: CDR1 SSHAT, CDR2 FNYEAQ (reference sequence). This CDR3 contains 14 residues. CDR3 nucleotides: TGTGCTAGCAGCGCCCAGCGGGGTTGGTACGAGCAGTACTTC. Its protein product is CASSAQRGWYEQYF.

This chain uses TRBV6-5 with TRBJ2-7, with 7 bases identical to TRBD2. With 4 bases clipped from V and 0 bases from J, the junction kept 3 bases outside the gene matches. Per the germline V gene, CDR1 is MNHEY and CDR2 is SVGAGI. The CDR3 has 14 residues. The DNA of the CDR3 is TGTGCCAGCAGTTTGGGACTACTCTCCTACGAGCAGTACTTC. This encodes CASSLGLLSYEQYF.

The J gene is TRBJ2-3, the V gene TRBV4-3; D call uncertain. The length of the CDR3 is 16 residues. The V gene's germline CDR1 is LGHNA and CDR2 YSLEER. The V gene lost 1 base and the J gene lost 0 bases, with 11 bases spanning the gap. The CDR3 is CASSQGNSVSTDTQYF. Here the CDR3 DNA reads TGCGCCAGCAGCCAAGGAAACTCAGTGAGCACAGATACGCAGTATTTT.

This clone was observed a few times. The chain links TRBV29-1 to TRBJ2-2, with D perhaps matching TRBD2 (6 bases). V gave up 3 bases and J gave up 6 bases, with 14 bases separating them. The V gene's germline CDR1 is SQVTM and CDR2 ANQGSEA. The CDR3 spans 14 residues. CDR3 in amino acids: CSVDGGERAGELFF. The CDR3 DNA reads TGCAGCGTTGATGGAGGGGAGAGGGCCGGGGAGCTGTTTTTT.

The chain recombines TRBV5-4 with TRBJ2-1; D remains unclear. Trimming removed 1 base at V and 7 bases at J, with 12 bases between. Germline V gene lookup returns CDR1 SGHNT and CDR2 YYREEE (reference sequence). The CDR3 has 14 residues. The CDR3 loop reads CASSLQVSANEQFF. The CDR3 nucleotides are TGTGCCAGCAGCTTGCAGGTGTCGGCGAATGAGCAGTTCTTC.

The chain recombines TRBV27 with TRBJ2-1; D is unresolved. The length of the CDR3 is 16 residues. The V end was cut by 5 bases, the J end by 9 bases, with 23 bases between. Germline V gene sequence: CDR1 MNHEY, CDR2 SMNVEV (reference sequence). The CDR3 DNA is TGTGCCAGCAGTAACATAGAGGTGCAAGGATCAGTTGAGCAGTTCTTC. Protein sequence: CASSNIEVQGSVEQFF.

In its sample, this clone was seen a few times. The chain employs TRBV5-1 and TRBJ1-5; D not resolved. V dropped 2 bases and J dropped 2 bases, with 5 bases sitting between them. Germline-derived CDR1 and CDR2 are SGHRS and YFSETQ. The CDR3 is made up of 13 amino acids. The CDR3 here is CASSFTGNQPQHF. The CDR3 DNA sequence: TGCGCCAGCAGCTTCACAGGCAATCAGCCCCAGCATTTT.

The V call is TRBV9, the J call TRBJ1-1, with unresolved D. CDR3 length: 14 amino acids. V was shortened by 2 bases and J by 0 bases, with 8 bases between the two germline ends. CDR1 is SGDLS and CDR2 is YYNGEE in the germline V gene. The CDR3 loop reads CASSVDYLNTEAFF. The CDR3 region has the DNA TGTGCCAGCAGCGTGGACTATCTGAACACTGAAGCTTTCTTT.

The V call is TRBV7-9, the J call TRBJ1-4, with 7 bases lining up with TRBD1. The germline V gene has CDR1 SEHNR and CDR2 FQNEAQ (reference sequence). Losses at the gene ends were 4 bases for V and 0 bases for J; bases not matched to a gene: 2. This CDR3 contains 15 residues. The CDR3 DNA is TGTGCCAGCAGCTCGGGACAGACAACTAATGAAAAACTGTTTTTT. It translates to CASSSGQTTNEKLFF.

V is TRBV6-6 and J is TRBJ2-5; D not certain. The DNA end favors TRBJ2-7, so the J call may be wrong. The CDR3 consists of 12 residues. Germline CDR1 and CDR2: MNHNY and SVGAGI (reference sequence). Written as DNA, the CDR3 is TGTGCCAGCAGTTACGGGATCTACGAGCAGTACTTC. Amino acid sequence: CASSYGIYEQYF.

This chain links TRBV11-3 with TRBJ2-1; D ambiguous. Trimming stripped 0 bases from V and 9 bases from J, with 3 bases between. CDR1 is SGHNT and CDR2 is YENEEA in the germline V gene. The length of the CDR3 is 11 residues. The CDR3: CASSLEGEQFF. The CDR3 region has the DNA TGTGCCAGCAGCTTAGAGGGTGAGCAGTTCTTC. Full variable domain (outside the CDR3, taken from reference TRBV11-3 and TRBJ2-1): EAGVVQSPRYKIIEKKQPVAFWCNPISGHNTLYWYLQNLGQGPELLIRYENEEAVDDSQLPKDRFSAERLKGVDSTLKIQPAELGDSAVYLCASSLEGEQFFGPGTRLTVL.

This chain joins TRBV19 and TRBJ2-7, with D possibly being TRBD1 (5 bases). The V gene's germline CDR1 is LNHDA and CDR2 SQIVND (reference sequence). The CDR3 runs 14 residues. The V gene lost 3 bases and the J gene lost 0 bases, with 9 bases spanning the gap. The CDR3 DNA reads TGTGCCAGTAGTATGGGGCAGCACTCCTACGAGCAGTACTTC. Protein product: CASSMGQHSYEQYF.

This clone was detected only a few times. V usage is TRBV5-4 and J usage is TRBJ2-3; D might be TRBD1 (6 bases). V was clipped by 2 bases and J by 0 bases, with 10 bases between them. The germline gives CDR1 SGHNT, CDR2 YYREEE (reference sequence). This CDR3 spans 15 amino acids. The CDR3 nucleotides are TGTGCCAGCAGCTTTGACAGGTTTAGCACAGATACGCAGTATTTT. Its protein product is CASSFDRFSTDTQYF.

Here the CDR3 DNA reads TGTGCCAGAACGAGCCAACCCAAGACGTACAATGAGCAGTTCTTC. Protein sequence: CARTSQPKTYNEQFF. J is TRBJ2-1 and V is TRBV7-5. TRBV7-5 is noted as a pseudogene. The CDR3 has 15 amino acids.

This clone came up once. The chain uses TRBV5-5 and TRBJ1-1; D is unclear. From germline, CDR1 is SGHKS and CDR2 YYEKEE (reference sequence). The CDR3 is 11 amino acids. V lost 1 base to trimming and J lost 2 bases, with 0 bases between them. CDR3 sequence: CASSLNTEAFF. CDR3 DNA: TGTGCCAGCAGCTTGAACACTGAAGCTTTCTTT.

CDR3 region: CASIEGGTDTQYF. The CDR3 DNA sequence: TGTGCCAGTATAGAGGGGGGCACAGATACGCAGTATTTT. The chain uses TRBV19 and TRBJ2-3, with a weak D call TRBD1 (6 bases). There are 13 residues in the CDR3. Trimming cost V 7 bases and J 1 base, with 9 bases left between them. The V gene's germline CDR1 is LNHDA and CDR2 SQIVND (reference sequence).

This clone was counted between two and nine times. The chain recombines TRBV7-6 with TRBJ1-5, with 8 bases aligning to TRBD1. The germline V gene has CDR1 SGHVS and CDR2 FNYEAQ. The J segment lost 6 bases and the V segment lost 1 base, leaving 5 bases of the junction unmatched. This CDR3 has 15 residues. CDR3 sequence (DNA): TGTGCCAGCAGCTTAGGGGCCAGGGGGCTTCAGCCCCAGCATTTT. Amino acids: CASSLGARGLQPQHF. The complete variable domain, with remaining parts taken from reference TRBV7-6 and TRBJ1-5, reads GAGVSQSPRYKVTKRGQDVALRCDPISGHVSLYWYRQALGQGPEFLTYFNYEAQQDKSGLPNDRFSAERPEGSISTLTIQRTEQRDSAMYRCASSLGARGLQPQHFGDGTRLSIL.

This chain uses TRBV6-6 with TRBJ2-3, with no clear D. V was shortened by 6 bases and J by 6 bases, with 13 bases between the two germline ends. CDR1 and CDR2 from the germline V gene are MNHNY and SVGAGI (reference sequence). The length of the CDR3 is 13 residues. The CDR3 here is CASSLEVTDTQYF. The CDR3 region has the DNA TGTGCCAGCAGCCTTGAGGTAACGGATACGCAGTATTTT.

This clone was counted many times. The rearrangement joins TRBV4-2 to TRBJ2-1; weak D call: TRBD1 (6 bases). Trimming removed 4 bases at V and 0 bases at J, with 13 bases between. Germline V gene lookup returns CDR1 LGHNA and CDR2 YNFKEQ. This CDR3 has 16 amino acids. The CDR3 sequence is CASSRRPGVSYNEQFF. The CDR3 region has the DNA TGTGCCAGCAGCCGAAGGCCAGGGGTCTCCTACAATGAGCAGTTCTTC.

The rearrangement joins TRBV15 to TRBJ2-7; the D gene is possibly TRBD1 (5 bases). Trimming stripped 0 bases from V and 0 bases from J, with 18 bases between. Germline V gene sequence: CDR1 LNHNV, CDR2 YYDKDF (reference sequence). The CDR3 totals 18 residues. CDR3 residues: CATSRDPTGPMYSYEQYF. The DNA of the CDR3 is TGTGCCACCAGCAGAGATCCTACAGGTCCTATGTACTCCTACGAGCAGTACTTC.

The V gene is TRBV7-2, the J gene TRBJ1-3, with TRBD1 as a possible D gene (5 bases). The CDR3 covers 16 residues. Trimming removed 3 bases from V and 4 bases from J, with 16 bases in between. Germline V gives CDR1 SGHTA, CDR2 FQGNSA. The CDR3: CASSFELRDGGNTIYF. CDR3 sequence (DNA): TGTGCCAGCAGCTTCGAACTCCGGGACGGCGGAAACACCATATATTTT. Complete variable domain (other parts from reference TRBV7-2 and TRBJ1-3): GAGVSQSPSNKVTEKGKDVELRCDPISGHTALYWYRQSLGQGLEFLIYFQGNSAPDKSGLPSDRFSAERTGGSVSTLTIQRTQQEDSAVYLCASSFELRDGGNTIYFGEGSWLTVV.

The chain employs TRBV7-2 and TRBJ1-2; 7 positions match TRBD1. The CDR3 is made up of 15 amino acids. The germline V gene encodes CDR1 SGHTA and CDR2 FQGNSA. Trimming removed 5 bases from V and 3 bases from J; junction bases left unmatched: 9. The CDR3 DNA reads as TGTGCCAGCAGCCCCGACAGGGCCGGGGACTATGGCTACACCTTC. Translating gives CASSPDRAGDYGYTF.

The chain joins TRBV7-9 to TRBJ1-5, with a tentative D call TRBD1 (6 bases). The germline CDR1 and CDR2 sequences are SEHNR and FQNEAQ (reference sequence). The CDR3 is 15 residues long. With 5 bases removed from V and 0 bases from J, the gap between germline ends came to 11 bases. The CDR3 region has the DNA TGTGCCAGCAGCCCTCAGGGGCATAGCAATCAGCCCCAGCATTTT. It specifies CASSPQGHSNQPQHF.

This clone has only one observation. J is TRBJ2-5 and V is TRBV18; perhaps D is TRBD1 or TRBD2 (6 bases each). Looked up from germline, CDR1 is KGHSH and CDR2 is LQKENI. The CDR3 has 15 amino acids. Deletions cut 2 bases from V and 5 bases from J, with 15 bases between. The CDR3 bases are TGTGCCAGCTCACCAACAGGGAGGATGGGGGAGACCCAGTACTTC. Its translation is CASSPTGRMGETQYF.